Following are 29 T cell receptor beta chains from one sample sequenced in a study of graft-versus-host responses after intestinal transplantation. Their antigens remain unidentified. Here immunoSEQ multiplex PCR was the method, and the copy in TCRdb shows in-frame clones only, minus some. The table includes 65,000 to 90,000 clones, more than 80% detected once. Sequences were derived from unstimulated CD8+ T cells sorted from spleen or lymph node cells, sampled before intestinal transplant. The receptors stem from a human donor who received an intestinal transplant.

The gene calls are TRBV28 and TRBJ1-2; TRBD1 aligns across 7 bases. Germline CDR1 MDHEN, CDR2 SYDVKM. The trim removed 10 bases at V and 4 bases at J, leaving 12 bases unmatched. This CDR3 has 14 amino acids. Here the CDR3 DNA reads TGTGCCACCCAACTCAGGGGGAGAGGCTATGGCTACACCTTC. Translation: CATQLRGRGYGYTF.

The chain links TRBV28 to TRBJ1-1; no reliable D call. CDR1 and CDR2 (germline): MDHEN, SYDVKM. CDR3 size: 16 residues. Trimming left V 2 bases short and J 4 bases short, with 17 bases between. The chain's CDR3 is CASSLNVIEEGTEAFF. CDR3 in DNA: TGTGCCAGCAGTTTAAACGTTATCGAAGAGGGCACTGAAGCTTTCTTT.

The gene calls are TRBV7-8 and TRBJ2-2, with TRBD2 matching 9 bases. The length of the CDR3 is 15 residues. Germline values: CDR1 SGHVS, CDR2 FQNEAQ. Trimming at V came to 6 bases and at J to 1 base, leaving 3 bases not matched to a gene. CDR3 protein: CASRSLAGNTGELFF. The DNA of the CDR3 is TGTGCCAGCAGGTCACTAGCGGGGAACACCGGGGAGCTGTTTTTT.

V gene TRBV18 combines with J gene TRBJ2-5, with D unclear. Germline assignment: CDR1 KGHSH and CDR2 LQKENI. Trimming took off 1 base at V and 2 bases at J, with 5 bases between the two ends. This CDR3 region has 13 residues. CDR3 in DNA: TGTGCCAGCTCACCACGTCAACAAGAGACCCAGTACTTC. Protein product: CASSPRQQETQYF.

The V gene is TRBV11-2, the J gene TRBJ2-7, with 7 bases lining up with TRBD1. The CDR3 has 16 residues. Germline lookup yields CDR1 SGHAT and CDR2 FQNNGV. The ends lost 1 base at V and 2 bases at J; junction bases unmatched: 8. This CDR3 is CASSLGRQGEAYEQYF. The CDR3 DNA reads as TGTGCCAGCAGCTTAGGCCGACAGGGAGAGGCCTACGAGCAGTACTTC.

The V gene is TRBV19, the J gene TRBJ2-3, with D perhaps matching TRBD2 (6 bases). The CDR3 spans 15 residues. Per germline, CDR1 LNHDA and CDR2 SQIVND (reference sequence). The V end lost 4 bases, the J end lost 2 bases, and 13 bases lay between the germline ends. This chain's CDR3 is CASSTGTGPTDTQYF. The CDR3 DNA reads as TGTGCCAGTAGTACCGGGACTGGACCCACAGATACGCAGTATTTT.

This clone showed up just once. V usage is TRBV30 and J usage is TRBJ2-7; 7 bases are shared with TRBD1. The CDR3 length is 15 residues. J gave up 5 bases and V 5 bases, and 15 bases lay outside the gene matches. Germline V CDR1 and CDR2: GTSNPN, SVGIG (reference sequence). DNA for the CDR3: TGTGCCTGGGAGCCGGGTGAGGGGGCCGTAAACGAGCAGTACTTC. It codes for CAWEPGEGAVNEQYF.

CDR3 coding DNA: TGTGCCAGTAGTCTCTGGACAGGGGACTCCTACGAGCAGTACTTC. Its translation is CASSLWTGDSYEQYF. The chain carries TRBV19 and TRBJ2-7; 9 bases line up with TRBD1. Germline lookup yields CDR1 LNHDA and CDR2 SQIVND (reference sequence). This CDR3 comprises 15 residues. V lost 5 bases, J lost 0 bases, and 5 bases stayed unmatched.

The genes are TRBV15 and TRBJ2-5; D is perhaps TRBD1 (6 bases). V lost 1 base and J 2 bases, leaving 11 bases between the germline ends. The CDR3 runs 15 residues. Germline V gene data show CDR1 as LNHNV and CDR2 as YYDKDF (reference sequence). This CDR3 reads CATSRGLGQQETQYF. The CDR3 DNA reads TGTGCCACCAGCAGAGGTTTAGGACAGCAAGAGACCCAGTACTTC. The complete variable domain, with remaining parts taken from reference TRBV15 and TRBJ2-5, reads DAMVIQNPRYQVTQFGKPVTLSCSQTLNHNVMYWYQQKSSQAPKLLFHYYDKDFNNEADTPDNFQSRRPNTSFCFLDIRSPGLGDTAMYLCATSRGLGQQETQYFGPGTRLLVL.

The sample holds a few counts of this clone. The V gene is TRBV19, the J gene TRBJ2-7; 10 bases match TRBD1. The CDR3 extends over 13 amino acids. The trim removed 5 bases at V and 9 bases at J, leaving 7 bases unmatched. Germline CDR1 reads LNHDA; CDR2 reads SQIVND (reference sequence). The CDR3 DNA reads as TGTGCCAGTAGTCTTGCCCGGGACAGGGGGCAGTACTTC. Amino acids: CASSLARDRGQYF.

V gene TRBV6-1 combines with J gene TRBJ2-7; D possibly corresponds to TRBD1 (5 bases). With 8 bases removed from V and 0 bases from J, the gap between germline ends came to 17 bases. Germline assignment: CDR1 MNHNS and CDR2 SASEGT. The CDR3 has 15 residues. CDR3 sequence (DNA): TGTGCCAGCCTTCTTCAACCTGACAGCTCCTACGAGCAGTACTTC. Translating gives CASLLQPDSSYEQYF.

The chain employs TRBV7-8 and TRBJ1-4; D is possibly TRBD1 (6 bases). V shed 4 bases and J shed 16 bases, with 22 bases lying between them. Germline V gene data show CDR1 as SGHVS and CDR2 as FQNEAQ. CDR3 length: 14 residues. CDR3 region: CASSSSPMRGGPFF. The CDR3 DNA reads as TGTGCCAGCAGCTCTAGCCCGATGAGAGGGGGTCCGTTTTTT.

This rearrangement joins TRBV27 to TRBJ2-7; 13 bases fit TRBD2. CDR3 length: 15 residues. V shed 4 bases and J 3 bases; nucleotides not matched to a gene: 3. The germline V gene has CDR1 MNHEY and CDR2 SMNVEV (reference sequence). Here the CDR3 reads CASSSGLAGSYEQYF. The CDR3 nucleotides are TGTGCCAGCAGTTCGGGACTAGCGGGAAGCTACGAGCAGTACTTC.

V usage is TRBV19 and J usage is TRBJ2-5, with TRBD2 matching over 12 bases. Germline V gene lookup returns CDR1 LNHDA and CDR2 SQIVND (reference sequence). This CDR3 comprises 14 residues. J was trimmed by 2 bases and V by 8 bases; bases with no gene match: 3. The CDR3 sequence is CASGTSGGQETQYF. Written as DNA, the CDR3 is TGTGCCAGTGGAACTAGCGGGGGGCAAGAGACCCAGTACTTC.

Worth noting for this clone: An end of the junction differs from the germline gene, which may be a read error. The J gene is TRBJ2-3, the V gene TRBV7-8; 10 bases map to TRBD2. The CDR3 runs to 16 residues. Germline V lookup: CDR1 SGHVS, CDR2 FQNEAQ. CDR3 in amino acids: CASSLAGVVSTDTQYF. DNA of the CDR3: TGTGCCAGCAGCCTAGCGGGAGTAGTCTCCACAGATACGCAGTATTTT.

V and J are TRBV28 and TRBJ2-7, with 7 bases fitting TRBD1. The CDR3 has 16 amino acids. In germline, CDR1 is MDHEN, CDR2 SYDVKM. V was clipped by 6 bases and J by 4 bases; unmatched bases: 15. The CDR3 nucleotides read TGTGCCAGCAGCTTCGGCGAGGACAGGCAAGGTTACGAGCAGTACTTC. Its protein is CASSFGEDRQGYEQYF. Together with reference TRBV28 and TRBJ2-7, the CDR3 gives the full variable domain: DVKVTQSSRYLVKRTGEKVFLECVQDMDHENMFWYRQDPGLGLRLIYFSYDVKMKEKGDIPEGYSVSREKKERFSLILESASTNQTSMYLCASSFGEDRQGYEQYFGPGTRLTVT.

The J gene is TRBJ2-1, the V gene TRBV13; the match to TRBD1 covers 10 bases. This CDR3 comprises 14 residues. Germline V gene lookup returns CDR1 PRHDT and CDR2 FYEKMQ (reference sequence). V lost 4 bases, J lost 6 bases, and 3 bases stayed unmatched. This CDR3 reads CASSYRTGGNEQFF. CDR3 in DNA: TGTGCCAGCAGCTACCGGACAGGGGGCAATGAGCAGTTCTTC.

The sample holds one count of this clone. V gene TRBV28 combines with J gene TRBJ1-2, with 7 bases fitting TRBD1. Looked up from germline, CDR1 is MDHEN and CDR2 is SYDVKM. This CDR3 is built from 18 residues. The ends lost 5 bases at V and 3 bases at J; junction bases unmatched: 18. The CDR3 DNA sequence: TGTGCCAGCAGTCCGAGAGATATCGGACAGGTTTCCGACTATGGCTACACCTTC. Translating it yields CASSPRDIGQVSDYGYTF.

V and J are TRBV2 and TRBJ1-3; D possibly corresponds to TRBD1 (6 bases). V lost 0 bases and J 4 bases, leaving 10 bases between the germline ends. CDR1 SNHLY and CDR2 FYNNEI come from the germline V gene. CDR3 length: 15 residues. CDR3: CASSEAPGGGNTIYF. For the CDR3, the DNA is TGTGCCAGCAGTGAAGCGCCGGGGGGCGGAAACACCATATATTTT.

The chain joins TRBV7-3 to TRBJ1-1; TRBD1 agrees at 8 bases. The V and J ends lost 5 bases and 3 bases, in that order; junction bases with no gene match: 11. Looked up from germline, CDR1 is SGHTA and CDR2 is FQGTGA. The CDR3 is 16 residues long. The CDR3: CASSPLRGPWDTEAFF. The DNA of the CDR3 is TGTGCCAGCAGCCCCCTCAGGGGGCCGTGGGACACTGAAGCTTTCTTT.

The rearrangement links TRBV2 to TRBJ2-1, with 10 bases identical to TRBD2. The CDR3 contains 16 residues. CDR1 is SNHLY and CDR2 is FYNNEI in the germline V gene. Unmatched junction bases numbered 12, after V lost 6 bases and J lost 7 bases. The CDR3 DNA is TGTGCCAGCAGGGATAAAGCGGGAGGGCCGAGGAATGAGCAGTTCTTC. It codes for CASRDKAGGPRNEQFF. Complete variable domain (other parts from reference TRBV2 and TRBJ2-1): EPEVTQTPSHQVTQMGQEVILRCVPISNHLYFYWYRQILGQKVEFLVSFYNNEISEKSEIFDDQFSVERPDGSNFTLKIRSTKLEDSAMYFCASRDKAGGPRNEQFFGPGTRLTVL.

V usage is TRBV7-9 and J usage is TRBJ1-2; TRBD1 aligns across 9 bases. Germline CDR1 reads SEHNR; CDR2 reads FQNEAQ (reference sequence). The CDR3 runs 16 residues. Trimming took 5 bases from V and 2 from J; bases not matched to a gene: 9. CDR3 residues: CASSISGTGLNYGYTF. Written as DNA, the CDR3 is TGTGCCAGCAGCATCTCCGGGACAGGGTTAAACTATGGCTACACCTTC.

The rearrangement joins TRBV9 to TRBJ2-6; D not certain. Germline CDR1 and CDR2: SGDLS and YYNGEE. The CDR3 covers 13 residues. V was shortened by 4 bases and J by 0 bases, with 2 bases between the two germline ends. The DNA for the CDR3 is TGTGCCAGCAGCCGCTCTGGGGCCAACGTCCTGACTTTC. Translated, it gives CASSRSGANVLTF.

This chain uses TRBV4-1 with TRBJ1-5; weak D call: TRBD1 (5 bases). The V gene lost 0 bases and the J gene lost 5 bases, with 11 bases spanning the gap. There are 15 residues in the CDR3. The germline CDR1 and CDR2 sequences are MGHRA and YSYEKL. CDR3 DNA sequence: TGCGCCAGCAGCCAAGAGCGGGGGGATTATCAGCCCCAGCATTTT. It yields the protein CASSQERGDYQPQHF.

This clone was picked up a small number of times. The V gene is TRBV18, the J gene TRBJ2-5; D is undetermined. There are 15 residues in the CDR3. The V end lost 1 base, the J end lost 0 bases, and 9 bases lay between the germline ends. The germline V gene encodes CDR1 KGHSH and CDR2 LQKENI. The CDR3 DNA reads TGTGCCAGCTCACCACTAGCCGTGTACCAAGAGACCCAGTACTTC. It encodes CASSPLAVYQETQYF.

This rearrangement joins TRBV15 to TRBJ2-7; 8 positions agree with TRBD1. The V gene end was trimmed by 3 bases and the J gene end by 2 bases; junction bases not matched to a gene: 3. This CDR3 is 14 amino acids long. The germline V gene has CDR1 LNHNV and CDR2 YYDKDF (reference sequence). The CDR3 region is CATSRDRAAYEQYF. CDR3 coding DNA: TGTGCCACCAGCAGGGACAGGGCCGCCTACGAGCAGTACTTC.

This rearrangement joins TRBV14 to TRBJ1-2, with TRBD1 matching over 7 bases. The length of the CDR3 is 13 residues. Per germline, CDR1 SGHDN and CDR2 FVKESK. Trimming cost V 2 bases and J 6 bases; bases outside gene matches: 3. The CDR3 region has the DNA TGTGCCAGCAGCCAACGACAGGGCGATGGCTACACCTTC. Translated, it gives CASSQRQGDGYTF.

In its sample, this clone was seen a few times. The chain employs TRBV9 and TRBJ2-7; a possible D gene is TRBD2 (7 bases). Trimming left V 2 bases short and J 3 bases short, with 15 bases between. Germline V gives CDR1 SGDLS, CDR2 YYNGEE. This CDR3 is 15 amino acids long. The CDR3, as DNA: TGTGCCAGCAGCGTGGGGGGGCCAGGGAACTACGAGCAGTACTTC. It is translated as CASSVGGPGNYEQYF.

J is TRBJ2-1 and V is TRBV9; TRBD2 aligns across 7 bases. The CDR3 contains 14 residues. The J segment lost 8 bases and the V segment lost 0 bases, leaving 5 bases of the junction unmatched. Per germline, CDR1 SGDLS and CDR2 YYNGEE. The CDR3 DNA sequence: TGTGCCAGCAGCGTAGGAGGTAGCGGGCATGAGCAGTTCTTC. Encoded protein: CASSVGGSGHEQFF.